These 26 T cell receptor beta chains came from one sample sequenced in a study of blood T cell repertoires in COVID-19. The method was immunoSEQ multiplex PCR; TCRdb's version includes in-frame clones alone and lacks a portion of them. The sample has 100,000 to 120,000 clones, about 90% seen once. Input material: peripheral blood. Receptor source: a human donor in a cohort sampled during active COVID-19.

The rearrangement uses TRBV5-1 and TRBJ2-7; weak D call: TRBD2 (6 bases). The V and J ends lost 4 bases and 1 base respectively, with 9 bases between them. This CDR3 region has 13 residues. CDR1 is SGHRS and CDR2 is YFSETQ in the germline V gene. The CDR3 nucleotides are TGCGCCAGCAGCACTCTAGCGTCCTACGAGCAGTACTTC. Its protein is CASSTLASYEQYF. Together with reference TRBV5-1 and TRBJ2-7, the CDR3 gives the full variable domain: KAGVTQTPRYLIKTRGQQVTLSCSPISGHRSVSWYQQTPGQGLQFLFEYFSETQRNKGNFPGRFSGRQFSNSRSEMNVSTLELGDSALYLCASSTLASYEQYFGPGTRLTVT.

The J gene is TRBJ2-5, the V gene TRBV30, with 8 bases aligning to TRBD2. The CDR3 loop spans 12 amino acids. Germline V gives CDR1 GTSNPN, CDR2 SVGIG (reference sequence). The ends lost 5 bases at V and 3 bases at J; junction bases unmatched: 2. CDR3 coding DNA: TGTGCCTGGTCACTAGCGGAAGAGACCCAGTACTTC. It specifies CAWSLAEETQYF.

The chain is built from TRBV19 and TRBJ2-4, with 11 bases fitting TRBD2. Trimming at V came to 5 bases and at J to 8 bases, leaving 8 bases not matched to a gene. Per germline, CDR1 LNHDA and CDR2 SQIVND (reference sequence). CDR3 length: 15 amino acids. CDR3 DNA sequence: TGTGCCAGTAGTGTAGCGGGGGGGATTCTAGACATTCAGTACTTC. The encoded protein is CASSVAGGILDIQYF.

The chain uses TRBV5-1 and TRBJ2-7, with 12 bases identical to TRBD2. The V and J ends lost 3 bases and 4 bases, in that order; junction bases with no gene match: 14. From germline, CDR1 is SGHRS and CDR2 YFSETQ. There are 18 residues in the CDR3. CDR3 coding DNA: TGCGCCAGCAGCTCAAAGGGTGGGGCCGGGACTAGCGGGTACGAGCAGTACTTC. This sequence encodes CASSSKGGAGTSGYEQYF.

The V gene is TRBV7-6, the J gene TRBJ1-2, with a possible D match to TRBD1 (5 bases). V shed 1 base and J shed 8 bases, with 11 bases lying between them. This CDR3 comprises 13 residues. CDR1 is SGHVS, CDR2 FNYEAQ, per germline. CDR3 residues: CASSLGGDGGYTF. The CDR3 DNA follows: TGTGCCAGCAGCTTAGGGGGGGATGGCGGCTACACCTTC.

J is TRBJ1-5 and V is TRBV2, with D hard to call. The V gene's germline CDR1 is SNHLY and CDR2 FYNNEI. CDR3 length: 14 residues. V was clipped by 7 bases and J by 2 bases, with 12 bases between them. DNA of the CDR3: TGTGCCAGCACCGGACTTACGGGCAATCAGCCCCAGCATTTT. Amino acids: CASTGLTGNQPQHF.

The rearrangement uses TRBV5-1 and TRBJ2-3, with 11 positions matching TRBD1. Germline-derived CDR1 and CDR2 are SGHRS and YFSETQ. This CDR3 has 15 residues. V lost 4 bases and J lost 6; bases outside the gene matches: 7. CDR3 coding DNA: TGCGCCAGCAGCCGTGGACAGGGGGCGATGGATACGCAGTATTTT. It specifies CASSRGQGAMDTQYF.

The chain links TRBV5-1 to TRBJ2-7; 10 bases agree with TRBD1. The CDR3 contains 15 residues. Unmatched junction bases numbered 7, after V lost 2 bases and J lost 5 bases. Germline V gene lookup returns CDR1 SGHRS and CDR2 YFSETQ. The CDR3 region is CASSLIDRGLDEQYF. CDR3 nucleotide sequence: TGCGCCAGCAGCTTAATAGACAGGGGGCTCGACGAGCAGTACTTC.

J is TRBJ1-1 and V is TRBV6-4; 7 bases match TRBD1. The germline gives CDR1 MRHNA, CDR2 SNTAGT. CDR3 length equals 14 residues. With V trimmed by 7 bases and J by 3 bases, 8 bases remained unmatched. CDR3 nucleotides: TGTGCCAGCAAGGGGCGCAGGGGGGACACTGAAGCTTTCTTT. The encoded protein is CASKGRRGDTEAFF.

V is TRBV28 and J is TRBJ2-1; 8 bases match TRBD2. Germline lookup yields CDR1 MDHEN and CDR2 SYDVKM. Trimming removed 6 bases from V and 7 bases from J; junction bases left unmatched: 17. The CDR3 is 17 residues long. The CDR3 reads CASRSPISGVRGNEQFF. The DNA of the CDR3 is TGTGCCAGCAGATCCCCAATTAGCGGGGTGAGAGGGAATGAGCAGTTCTTC.

J is TRBJ2-7 and V is TRBV11-3, with 8 bases matching TRBD1. The CDR3 is 14 amino acids. V dropped 5 bases and J dropped 6; count of bases not matched to a gene: 9. Germline CDR1 and CDR2: SGHNT and YENEEA. In DNA, the CDR3 is TGTGCCAGCAGCAAAGGACAGGGAACGGGCGAGCAGTACTTC. Translated, it gives CASSKGQGTGEQYF.

The chain joins TRBV15 to TRBJ2-3; D gene unclear. The CDR3 is made up of 15 amino acids. The germline V and J ends were trimmed by 0 bases and 6 bases, with 13 bases remaining between them. Germline values: CDR1 LNHNV, CDR2 YYDKDF (reference sequence). CDR3 coding DNA: TGTGCCACCAGCAGAGATCCGGCAGGTTCGGATACGCAGTATTTT. Its translation is CATSRDPAGSDTQYF.

This clone was detected once. This chain links TRBV7-3 with TRBJ2-2, with a possible D match to TRBD1 (6 bases). There are 17 residues in the CDR3. Between the trimmed V and J ends, which lost 1 base and 3 bases, there was a span of 15 bases. CDR1 is SGHTA and CDR2 is FQGTGA in the germline V gene. CDR3 sequence reads: CASSLSPPGAYTGELFF. The CDR3 coding sequence is TGTGCCAGCAGCTTAAGTCCCCCAGGGGCGTACACCGGGGAGCTGTTTTTT.

V gene TRBV5-4 combines with J gene TRBJ2-2; TRBD2 matches at 9 bases. Trimming took 4 bases from V and 6 from J; bases not matched to a gene: 10. Germline V gene data show CDR1 as SGHNT and CDR2 as YYREEE (reference sequence). The CDR3 totals 16 residues. The CDR3 sequence: CASSQTGAGGPGELFF. For the CDR3, the DNA is TGTGCCAGCAGCCAGACTGGAGCGGGGGGACCCGGGGAGCTGTTTTTT.

The gene calls are TRBV28 and TRBJ2-1; 7 bases fit TRBD2. Germline V gene sequence: CDR1 MDHEN, CDR2 SYDVKM. The CDR3 extends over 13 amino acids. J gave up 2 bases and V 7 bases, and 2 bases lay outside the gene matches. CDR3 coding DNA: TGTGCCAGCACTGCGGGGGCCTACAATGAGCAGTTCTTC. This translates into CASTAGAYNEQFF.

The V call is TRBV2, the J call TRBJ2-1, with TRBD2 identical over 8 bases. CDR1 and CDR2 (germline): SNHLY, FYNNEI. V gave up 9 bases and J gave up 7 bases; unmatched junction bases: 14. This CDR3 has 15 amino acids. The CDR3 here is CASPGGTILGNEQFF. In DNA form, the CDR3 reads TGTGCCAGTCCGGGGGGGACTATACTCGGTAATGAGCAGTTCTTC.

The V gene is TRBV7-2, the J gene TRBJ1-5; the D gene is possibly TRBD1 (5 bases). CDR1 and CDR2 from the germline V gene are SGHTA and FQGNSA. The germline V and J ends were trimmed by 0 bases and 4 bases, with 13 bases remaining between them. The CDR3 totals 16 residues. As DNA, the CDR3 is TGTGCCAGCAGCTTAGCGAAGGGGAGGGCAAATCAGCCCCAGCATTTT. Amino acids: CASSLAKGRANQPQHF.

The table lists this clone with a few counts. This rearrangement joins TRBV27 to TRBJ1-2; the D gene is possibly TRBD1 (5 bases). V lost 2 bases and J lost 8, with 15 bases in between. In germline, CDR1 is MNHEY, CDR2 SMNVEV (reference sequence). This CDR3 is 14 amino acids long. Here the CDR3 reads CASSLVPGVGGYTF. DNA of the CDR3: TGTGCCAGCAGTTTAGTACCGGGGGTGGGCGGCTACACCTTC.

This CDR3 reads CASSSARPGQIKNTEAFF. The CDR3 nucleotides are TGTGCCAGTAGTAGCGCGAGACCGGGACAGATAAAGAACACTGAAGCTTTCTTT. The V gene is TRBV19, the J gene TRBJ1-1; 7 bases match TRBD1. The V gene's germline CDR1 is LNHDA and CDR2 SQIVND (reference sequence). The J segment lost 1 base and the V segment lost 4 bases, leaving 15 bases of the junction unmatched. The CDR3 spans 18 residues.

In the case of this clone: The junction and the germline gene differ at one end; a read error may be behind it. This chain connects TRBV19 to TRBJ2-4, with 10 bases identical to TRBD1. Germline V gives CDR1 LNHDA, CDR2 SQIVND (reference sequence). The CDR3 runs 13 residues. CDR3 region: CASSRTTGGRGDF. The CDR3 DNA reads as TGTGCCAGTAGTAGGACGACAGGGGGCCGCGGAGACTTC. The full variable domain, in which reference TRBV19 and TRBJ2-4 provide the parts outside the CDR3, is DGGITQSPKYLFRKEGQNVTLSCEQNLNHDAMYWYRQDPGQGLRLIYYSQIVNDFQKGDIAEGYSVSREKKESFPLTVTSAQKNPTAFYLCASSRTTGGRGDFGAGTRLSVL.

The V and J genes are TRBV6-1 and TRBJ1-1; D call uncertain. Germline V gene lookup returns CDR1 MNHNS and CDR2 SASEGT. V was cut by 2 bases and J by 0 bases, with 7 bases left in between. The CDR3 consists of 14 residues. The CDR3, as DNA: TGTGCCAGCAGTGAATTGGTAGTGAACACTGAAGCTTTCTTT. Translated: CASSELVVNTEAFF.

J is TRBJ2-5 and V is TRBV4-2; TRBD1 is a possible D gene (6 bases). The CDR3 loop spans 14 amino acids. Germline V gene lookup returns CDR1 LGHNA and CDR2 YNFKEQ. V lost 3 bases and J 2 bases, leaving 10 bases between the germline ends. CDR3 region: CASSQAGAQETQYF. The CDR3 DNA is TGTGCCAGCAGCCAGGCAGGGGCACAAGAGACCCAGTACTTC.

The DNA for the CDR3 is TGCGCCAGCAGCGCCCGGACTAGCGGGAGTGGGGGGCCCACCGGGGAGCTGTTTTTT. As protein: CASSARTSGSGGPTGELFF. This chain connects TRBV4-1 to TRBJ2-2, with 13 bases that match TRBD2. Trimming at V came to 5 bases and at J to 4 bases, leaving 13 bases not matched to a gene. The germline CDR1 and CDR2 sequences are MGHRA and YSYEKL. The CDR3 is made up of 19 amino acids.

About this clone: The junction does not match germline at one end; this may be a read error. The CDR3 nucleotides read TGTGCTAGCAGCAAGTCAGGCGGAAACACCATATATTTT. It codes for CASSKSGGNTIYF. The V call is TRBV7-7, the J call TRBJ1-3; D not resolved. CDR3 length: 13 amino acids. Looked up from germline, CDR1 is SSHAT and CDR2 is FNYEAQ (reference sequence).

The chain has TRBV14 and TRBJ2-3; 9 nucleotides match TRBD2. The J segment lost 4 bases and the V segment lost 4 bases, leaving 12 bases of the junction unmatched. This CDR3 spans 17 amino acids. CDR1 is SGHDN, CDR2 FVKESK, per germline. The CDR3 DNA is TGTGCCAGCAGCCCCCGTTTGCTAGCGGGAAAGTCAGATACGCAGTATTTT. Residues: CASSPRLLAGKSDTQYF.

The chain combines TRBV13 with TRBJ2-3; possibly TRBD1 for D (6 bases). CDR3 length: 15 amino acids. The germline V gene encodes CDR1 PRHDT and CDR2 FYEKMQ (reference sequence). V gave up 1 base and J gave up 7 bases, with 15 bases separating them. CDR3 nucleotides: TGTGCCAGCAGCTTAGAGGGGGTTTGGGGAAATACGCAGTATTTT. Its protein is CASSLEGVWGNTQYF.